The T cell receptor beta chain described here comes from a study of cytomegalovirus exposure and HLA in healthy donors. PCR amplification relied on 60 Vbeta primers (plus 13 Jbeta primers). Sequencing used immunoSEQ multiplex PCR; TCRdb keeps in-frame clones, though not all of them. The table records roughly 180,000 clones, nearly 80% of them present only once. The germline V gene has CDR1 SGHDN and CDR2 FVKESK. The CDR3 has 15 residues. V lost 1 base, J lost 3 bases, and 7 bases lay in between. The sample comprised PBMCs. The clonotype comes from a female donor in good health and CMV-seronegative. The chain combines TRBV14 with TRBJ2-6; D might be TRBD2 (5 bases). The CDR3 protein is CASSQARGGANVLTF. The DNA of the CDR3 is TGTGCCAGCAGCCAAGCCCGGGGTGGGGCCAACGTCCTGACTTTC.